This TCR beta chain was observed in a study of T cells after yellow fever vaccination. Study observations and caveats: Subsequent to the booster, the majority of primary-vaccination clones reappeared (around 96% CD4, approximately 90% CD8). Weaker in magnitude, the secondary response showed a faster peak on day 5 versus 15.

The CDR3 contains 14 residues. Looked up from germline, CDR1 is SGHTA and CDR2 is FQGNSA. The V end was cut by 5 bases, the J end by 3 bases, with 11 bases between. This clonotype was seen repeatedly, ten times or more. Its antigen is still unknown. Universal primer sites and UMIs were introduced during 5'RACE template-switching synthesis of TCR cDNA. From the 5' RACE reads, TCRdb called clonotypes with MiXCR, one entry per CDR3 protein. The repertoire holds 120,000 to 150,000 distinct CDR3 sequences, approximately 7.7% seen once, with under 0.95% in the top ten. The J gene is TRBJ1-5, the V gene TRBV7-2; weak D call: TRBD1 (5 bases). Specimen: CD4+ T cells sorted from PBMCs, collected 5 days after the yellow fever booster vaccination. The receptor was isolated from a man aged 25-45 years who received the YFV17D yellow fever vaccine. CDR3 DNA sequence: TGTGCCAGCAGCATGGACATTTTCAATCAGCCCCAGCATTTT. Its protein product is CASSMDIFNQPQHF.